One T cell receptor (beta chain) is described in this entry. Its antigen is undetermined. Specified time point: week 23, last vaccination. Topical imiquimod accompanied each vaccine dose, which consisted of 300 ug of mutant IDH1 20-mer peptide. This sample is part of a study of a mutant IDH1 vaccine in newly diagnosed glioma. Trimming cost V 6 bases and J 3 bases, with 9 bases left between them. The CDR3 covers 12 residues. CDR1 and CDR2 from the germline V gene are SNHLY and FYNNEI. The study's findings and limits: Apparently unrelated to pseudoprogression were changes in the top peripheral T cell clonotypes.

Assay: immunoSEQ multiplex PCR; the TCRdb copy retains only in-frame clones and omits some. The top ten hold under 2.5% of the sample, which has about 81,000 clones, 85% seen once. The TCR comes from a man aged 25 to 45 with glioma. Some clones in this sample may be carry-over from other donors' samples. The sequencing here drew on PBMCs, taken from a glioma patient whose treatment included an IDH1 peptide vaccine. The chain joins TRBV2 to TRBJ2-7; D is unresolved. The DNA for the CDR3 is TGTGCCAGCAGCCTACAGAACTACGAGCAGTACTTC. Translating gives CASSLQNYEQYF.